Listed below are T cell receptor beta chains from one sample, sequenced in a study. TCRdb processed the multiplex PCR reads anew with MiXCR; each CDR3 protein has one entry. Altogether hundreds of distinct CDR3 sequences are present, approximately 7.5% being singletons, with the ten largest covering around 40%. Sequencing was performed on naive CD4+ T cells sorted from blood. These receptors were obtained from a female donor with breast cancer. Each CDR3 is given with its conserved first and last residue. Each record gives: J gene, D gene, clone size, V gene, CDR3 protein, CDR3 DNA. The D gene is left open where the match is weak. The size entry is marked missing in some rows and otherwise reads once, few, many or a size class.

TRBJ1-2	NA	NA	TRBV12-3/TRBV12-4	CASSRGLGNYGYTF	TGTGCCAGCAGTAGGGGCCTAGGCAACTATGGCTACACCTTC
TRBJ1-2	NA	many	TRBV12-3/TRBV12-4	CASSTGFYGYTF	TGTGCCAGCAGCACAGGGTTCTATGGCTACACCTTC
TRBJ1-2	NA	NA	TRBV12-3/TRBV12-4	CASSHQRTGNYGYTF	TGTGCCAGCAGTCATCAAAGAACAGGCAACTATGGCTACACCTTC
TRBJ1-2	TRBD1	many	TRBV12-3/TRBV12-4	CASTTTTGRGSYTF	TGTGCCAGCACTACTACGACAGGGAGAGGGAGCTACACCTTC
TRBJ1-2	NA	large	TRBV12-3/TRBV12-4	CASTSAEGRVANYGYTF	TGTGCCAGCACCTCAGCGGAGGGACGCGTAGCTAACTATGGCTACACCTTC
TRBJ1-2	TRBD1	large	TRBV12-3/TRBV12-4	CASSLRDRVNGYTF	TGTGCCAGCAGTCTACGGGACAGGGTGAATGGCTACACCTTC
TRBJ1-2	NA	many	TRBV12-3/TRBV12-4	CASSPSAGLGYTF	TGTGCCAGCAGTCCATCTGCAGGGTTGGGCTACACCTTC
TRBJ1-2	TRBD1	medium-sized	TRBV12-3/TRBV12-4	CASSTRDRGIVFNYGYTF	TGTGCCAGCAGCACCAGGGACAGGGGAATAGTGTTTAACTATGGCTACACCTTC
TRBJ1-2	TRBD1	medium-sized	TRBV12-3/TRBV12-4	CASSKGQGSGYTF	TGTGCCAGCAGCAAGGGACAGGGCAGCGGCTACACCTTC
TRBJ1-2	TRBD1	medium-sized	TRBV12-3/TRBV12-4	CASSLTGSYGYTF	TGTGCCAGCAGTTTGACAGGGTCCTATGGCTACACCTTC
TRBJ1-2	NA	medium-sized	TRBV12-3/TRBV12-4	CASSLGQRSYGYTF	TGTGCCAGCAGTTTAGGGCAGAGGTCCTATGGCTACACCTTC
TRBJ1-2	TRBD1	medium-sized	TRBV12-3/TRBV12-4	CASSLIGQGLDGYTF	TGTGCCAGCAGTCTAATCGGACAGGGCTTGGATGGCTACACCTTC
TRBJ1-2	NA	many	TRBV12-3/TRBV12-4	CASSLVVTGNPFGYTF	TGTGCCAGCAGTTTAGTAGTAACAGGGAATCCATTTGGCTACACCTTC
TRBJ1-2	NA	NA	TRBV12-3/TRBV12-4	CASSRTGNYGYTF	TGTGCCAGCAGTCGAACAGGGAACTATGGCTACACCTTC
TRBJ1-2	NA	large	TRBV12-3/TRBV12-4	CASSARGGYTF	TGTGCCAGCAGTGCCAGGGGTGGCTACACCTTC